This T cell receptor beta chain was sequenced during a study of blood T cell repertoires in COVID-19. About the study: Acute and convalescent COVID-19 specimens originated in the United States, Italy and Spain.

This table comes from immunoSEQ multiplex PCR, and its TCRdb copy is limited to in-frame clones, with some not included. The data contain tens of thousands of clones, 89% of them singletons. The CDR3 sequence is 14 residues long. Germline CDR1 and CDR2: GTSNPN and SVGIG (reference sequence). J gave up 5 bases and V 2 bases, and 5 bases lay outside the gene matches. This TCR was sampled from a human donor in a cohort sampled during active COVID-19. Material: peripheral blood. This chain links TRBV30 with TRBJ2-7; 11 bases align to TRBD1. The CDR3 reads CAWSTPGQGDEQYF. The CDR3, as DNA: TGTGCCTGGAGTACTCCGGGACAGGGGGACGAGCAGTACTTC.